This is a list of T cell receptor beta chains from one sample in a study of blood T cell repertoires in COVID-19. Profiling relied on immunoSEQ multiplex PCR, and the TCRdb table lists in-frame clones only, not all of them. This sample has tens of thousands of clones, with around 82% found just once. Sequencing was carried out using peripheral blood. All receptors derive from a man between 50 and 59 years old with active COVID-19. The CDR3 runs from the conserved cysteine through the conserved F or W. The D gene is left open where the match is weak. For some rows the clone size is stated as once, few or many, or as a class when expanded; others skip it.

-	TRBV19	-	TRBJ2-1	TGTGCCAGTAGGCGGACGGGAAATGAGCAGTTCTTC	CASRRTGNEQFF
TRBD2	TRBV29-1	-	TRBJ2-3	TGCAGCCTTGGGACTACAACGCAGTATTTT	CSLGTTTQYF
-	TRBV7-8	-	TRBJ1-5	TGTGCCAGCAGCTTAGGTTCCAGGGTCATCCATCAGCCCCAGCATTTT	CASSLGSRVIHQPQHF
-	TRBV27	few	TRBJ2-1	TGTGCCAGCAGTTTACTGCCCCTCTTAACGGGTGAGCAGTTCTTC	CASSLLPLLTGEQFF
TRBD1	TRBV10-3	few	TRBJ2-7	TGTGCCATCAGTGATTCGGGACAGGGCTACGAGCAGTACTTC	CAISDSGQGYEQYF
TRBD2	TRBV5-1	-	TRBJ2-7	TGCGCCAGCAGCTTTCTAGCGGGAGGAAACTACGAGCAGTACTTC	CASSFLAGGNYEQYF
TRBD2	TRBV4-2	-	TRBJ2-2	TGTGCCAGCAGCCAAGGACTAGCGGGAGGTTCTTCCACCGGGGAGCTGTTTTTT	CASSQGLAGGSSTGELFF
TRBD2	TRBV25-1	-	TRBJ2-3	TGTGCCAGCAGTGAAGGGACTAGCGGGATTGGGACAGATACGCAGTATTTT	CASSEGTSGIGTDTQYF
-	TRBV5-1	-	TRBJ1-1	TGCGCCGCCGTTCAGCCCCGGGACACCAAGAACACTGAAGCTTTCTTT	CAAVQPRDTKNTEAFF
-	TRBV7-3	-	TRBJ2-6	TGTGCCAGCAGCTTCGGGGGAACTGGGGCCAACGTCCTGACTTTC	CASSFGGTGANVLTF
TRBD2	TRBV6-1	-	TRBJ2-2	TGTGCCAGCAGTGCGGGACTAGCGGTGGGGGCGGGAACCGGGGAGCTGTTTTTT	CASSAGLAVGAGTGELFF
-	TRBV6-5	-	TRBJ1-3	TGTGCCAGCAGTACACAGGGCCACTCTGGAAACACCATATATTTT	CASSTQGHSGNTIYF
TRBD1	TRBV27	-	TRBJ2-2	TGTGCCAGCAGTTCCTACCGGGACAGGGGGTCCGGGGAGCTGTTTTTT	CASSSYRDRGSGELFF
-	TRBV7-2	once	TRBJ2-2	TGTGCCAGCAGCTCACACCACGGGGAGCTGTTTTTT	CASSSHHGELFF
TRBD2	TRBV5-4	-	TRBJ2-5	TGTGCCAGCAGCCAAGGACTAGCGGGGGCCCAAGAGACCCAGTACTTC	CASSQGLAGAQETQYF
TRBD2	TRBV7-9	-	TRBJ2-1	TGTGCCAGCAGCCCCACCCTAGCGGGAGGGGGTAATGAGCAGTTCTTC	CASSPTLAGGGNEQFF
-	TRBV9	-	TRBJ2-7	TGTGCCAGCAGCGGGGAGGGGGGCCGATACGAGCAGTACTTC	CASSGEGGRYEQYF
TRBD2	TRBV7-2	medium-sized	TRBJ2-1	TGTGCCAGCAGCCCTACTAGCGGGGGGACCCTAGACAATGAGCAGTTCTTC	CASSPTSGGTLDNEQFF
TRBD2	TRBV6-6	-	TRBJ2-1	TGTGCCAGCAATACGGTAGCGGGACGTGTAAATGAGCAGTTCTTC	CASNTVAGRVNEQFF
TRBD1	TRBV11-2	-	TRBJ2-2	TGTGCCAGCAGTTACCCCCGGGACAGGAACACCGGGGAGCTGTTTTTT	CASSYPRDRNTGELFF
TRBD1	TRBV10-2	-	TRBJ2-5	TGCGCCAGCGGGGAAGGGGGACAGGGGGTGGAGACCCAGTACTTC	CASGEGGQGVETQYF
-	TRBV4-2	-	TRBJ1-1	TGTGCCAGCAGCCAGGGAGAGGCCACTGAAGCTTTCTTT	CASSQGEATEAFF
TRBD1	TRBV3-1/TRBV3-2	-	TRBJ2-5	TGTGCCAGCAGCCGGGACAGGGGTGGAGAGACCCAGTACTTC	CASSRDRGGETQYF
TRBD1	TRBV5-1	-	TRBJ1-4	TGCGCCAGCAGCTCCTCAGGGGGCGGTCATTGGGAAAAACTGTTTTTT	CASSSSGGGHWEKLFF
-	TRBV10-3	-	TRBJ2-7	TGTGCCATCAGTGAACAACAGAACTACGAGCAGTACTTC	CAISEQQNYEQYF
TRBD2	TRBV10-2	-	TRBJ2-5	TGCGCCAGCGGATTAGCGGGGGGGCAGGAGACCCAGTACTTC	CASGLAGGQETQYF
-	TRBV24-1	-	TRBJ2-7	TGTGCCACCAGTGATTCTTCAGGGGTTTCGGTATACGAGCAGTACTTC	CATSDSSGVSVYEQYF
TRBD1	TRBV27	-	TRBJ1-2	TGTGCCAGCAGTCCCTTAGGGGGCTCCTATGGCTACACCTTC	CASSPLGGSYGYTF